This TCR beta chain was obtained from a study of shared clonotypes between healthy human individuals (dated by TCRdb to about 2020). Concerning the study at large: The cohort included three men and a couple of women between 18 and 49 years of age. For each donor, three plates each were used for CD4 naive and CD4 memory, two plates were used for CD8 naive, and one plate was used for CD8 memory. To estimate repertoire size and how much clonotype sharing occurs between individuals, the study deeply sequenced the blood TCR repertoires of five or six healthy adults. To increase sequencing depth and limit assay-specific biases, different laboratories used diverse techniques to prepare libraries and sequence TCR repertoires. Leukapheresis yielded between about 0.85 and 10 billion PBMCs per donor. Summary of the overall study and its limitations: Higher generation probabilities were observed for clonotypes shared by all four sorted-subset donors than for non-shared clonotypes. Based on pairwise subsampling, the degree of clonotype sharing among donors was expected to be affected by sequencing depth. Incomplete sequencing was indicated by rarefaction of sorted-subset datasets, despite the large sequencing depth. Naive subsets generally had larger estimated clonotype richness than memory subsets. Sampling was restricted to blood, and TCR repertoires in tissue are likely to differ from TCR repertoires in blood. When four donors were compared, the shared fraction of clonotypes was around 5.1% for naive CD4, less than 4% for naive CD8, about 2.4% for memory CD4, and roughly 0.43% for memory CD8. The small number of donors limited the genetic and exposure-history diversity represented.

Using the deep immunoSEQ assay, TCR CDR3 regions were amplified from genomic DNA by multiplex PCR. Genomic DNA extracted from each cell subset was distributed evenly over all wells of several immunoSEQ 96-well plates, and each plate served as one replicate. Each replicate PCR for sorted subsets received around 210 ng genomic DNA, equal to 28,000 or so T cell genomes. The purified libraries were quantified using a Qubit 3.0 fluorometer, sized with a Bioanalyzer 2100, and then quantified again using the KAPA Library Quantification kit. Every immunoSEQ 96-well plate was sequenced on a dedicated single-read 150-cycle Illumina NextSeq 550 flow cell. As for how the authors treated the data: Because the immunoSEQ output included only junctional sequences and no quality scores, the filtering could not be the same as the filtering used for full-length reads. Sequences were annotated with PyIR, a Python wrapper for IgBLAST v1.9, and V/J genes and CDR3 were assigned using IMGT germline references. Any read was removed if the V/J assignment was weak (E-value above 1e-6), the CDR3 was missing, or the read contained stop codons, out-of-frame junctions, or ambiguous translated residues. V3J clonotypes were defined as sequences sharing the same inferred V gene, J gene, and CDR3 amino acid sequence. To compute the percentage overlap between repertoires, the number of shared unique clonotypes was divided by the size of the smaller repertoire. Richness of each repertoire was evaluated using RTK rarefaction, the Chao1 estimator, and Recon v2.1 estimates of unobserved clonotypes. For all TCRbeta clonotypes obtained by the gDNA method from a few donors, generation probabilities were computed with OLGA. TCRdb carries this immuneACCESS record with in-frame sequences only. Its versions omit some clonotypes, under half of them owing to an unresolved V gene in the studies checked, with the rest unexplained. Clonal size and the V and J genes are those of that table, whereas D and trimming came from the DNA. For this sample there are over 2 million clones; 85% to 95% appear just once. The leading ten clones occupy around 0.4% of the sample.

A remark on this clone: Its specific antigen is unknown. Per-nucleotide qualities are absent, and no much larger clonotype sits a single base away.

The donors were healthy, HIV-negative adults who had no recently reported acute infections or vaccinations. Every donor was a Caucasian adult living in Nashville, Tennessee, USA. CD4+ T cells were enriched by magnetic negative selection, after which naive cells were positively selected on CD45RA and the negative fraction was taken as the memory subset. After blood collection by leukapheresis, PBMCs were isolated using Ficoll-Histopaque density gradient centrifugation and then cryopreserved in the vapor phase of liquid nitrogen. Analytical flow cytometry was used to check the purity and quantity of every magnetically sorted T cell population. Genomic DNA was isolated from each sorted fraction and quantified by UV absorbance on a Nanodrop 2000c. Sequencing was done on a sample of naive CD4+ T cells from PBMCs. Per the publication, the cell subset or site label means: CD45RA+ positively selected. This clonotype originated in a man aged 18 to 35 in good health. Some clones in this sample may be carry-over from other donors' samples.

The CDR3 corresponds to CASSSAEYEQFF. The DNA reads TGTGCCAGCAGCTCTGCGGAATATGAGCAGTTCTTC. The V and J segments used are TRBV5-4 and TRBJ2-1, with no confidently assigned D gene. The CDR3 covers 12 residues, taking in both the cysteine and the phenylalanine. CDR3 DNA is the only sequence kept; it has 36 bases, read in frame from the first base. According to the germline V gene (reference sequence), CDR1 reads SGHNT and CDR2 reads YYREEE. Between the V and J ends, shortened by 3 bases and 8 bases respectively, the junction contains 9 bases.